A single sample is the source of the 16 T cell receptor beta chains below, sequenced in a study of blood T cell repertoires in COVID-19. TCRdb's copy holds only in-frame clones and misses some; the assay was immunoSEQ multiplex PCR. Of about 98,000 clones in the sample, around 86% were seen once. The specimen was peripheral blood. The receptors were sampled from a man in his forties or fifties with acute or convalescent COVID-19.

The rearrangement uses TRBV3-1 (or the pseudogene TRBV3-2) and TRBJ2-7; 9 bases are shared with TRBD1. This CDR3 has 16 residues. The V gene end was trimmed by 4 bases and the J gene end by 6 bases; junction bases not matched to a gene: 13. Germline CDR1 is LGHDT and CDR2 is YNNKEL (reference sequence). The CDR3 DNA reads TGTGCCAGCAGCCGGGGGACAGGGACATCTACGGGCGAGCAGTACTTC. Protein sequence: CASSRGTGTSTGEQYF.

The genes are TRBV7-9 and TRBJ1-4; tentative D call: TRBD1 (5 bases). The CDR3 consists of 15 residues. Germline CDR1 is SEHNR and CDR2 is FQNEAQ (reference sequence). V was pared by 4 bases and J by 6 bases, with 15 bases between. CDR3 DNA: TGTGCCAGCAGCTCCGGGGGAGGGGCCTATGAAAAACTGTTTTTT. It codes for CASSSGGGAYEKLFF.

The chain combines TRBV7-8 with TRBJ1-5; D gene ambiguous. This CDR3 spans 12 amino acids. V shed 5 bases and J shed 3 bases, with 5 bases lying between them. The germline CDR1 and CDR2 sequences are SGHVS and FQNEAQ. DNA for the CDR3: TGTGCCAGCAGCCCATTCAATCAGCCCCAGCATTTT. Its translation: CASSPFNQPQHF.

This clone has only one observation. This chain connects TRBV7-6 to TRBJ2-5; the D is unclear. The CDR3 consists of 12 residues. The V end lost 5 bases, the J end lost 13 bases, and 17 bases lay between the germline ends. Germline V gene data show CDR1 as SGHVS and CDR2 as FNYEAQ. The CDR3 protein is CASSVGGPDRYF. The CDR3 DNA follows: TGTGCCAGCAGCGTAGGCGGCCCCGACCGGTACTTC.

The CDR3, as DNA: TGTGCCAGTAGTGCACCCCGGACAGGGTATGGCTACACCTTC. This sequence encodes CASSAPRTGYGYTF. The gene calls are TRBV19 and TRBJ1-2; 8 positions agree with TRBD1. Trimming removed 5 bases from V and 5 bases from J; junction bases left unmatched: 7. This CDR3 region has 14 residues. The germline gives CDR1 LNHDA, CDR2 SQIVND (reference sequence).

The table lists this clone with many counts. The chain joins TRBV5-8 to TRBJ1-4; TRBD1 is a possible D gene (5 bases). V lost 4 bases and J lost 3, with 10 bases in between. The length of the CDR3 is 14 residues. Per germline, CDR1 SGHTS and CDR2 YDEGEE. The CDR3 spells CASSAGTANEKLFF. CDR3 DNA sequence: TGTGCCAGCAGCGCGGGGACGGCTAATGAAAAACTGTTTTTT.

This chain uses TRBV11-2 with TRBJ1-2, with D possibly being TRBD1 (5 bases). This CDR3 has 15 amino acids. Trimming removed 2 bases from V and 1 base from J, with 11 bases in between. Per the germline V gene, CDR1 is SGHAT and CDR2 is FQNNGV. CDR3 in amino acids: CASSLPGVINYGYTF. The CDR3 region has the DNA TGTGCCAGCAGCTTACCGGGGGTAATTAACTATGGCTACACCTTC.

V usage is TRBV5-8 and J usage is TRBJ1-1; no firm D call. Trimming took off 4 bases at V and 0 bases at J, with 13 bases between the two ends. The CDR3 extends over 15 amino acids. Germline V gives CDR1 SGHTS, CDR2 YDEGEE. DNA for the CDR3: TGTGCCAGCAGCCCCCCCCTAACAGTGAACACTGAAGCTTTCTTT. Residues: CASSPPLTVNTEAFF.

The chain uses TRBV12-5 and TRBJ1-4; no reliable D call. The CDR3 loop spans 14 amino acids. The germline CDR1 and CDR2 sequences are LGHNT and FRNRAP. Trimming took off 1 base at V and 8 bases at J, with 11 bases between the two ends. The chain's CDR3 is CASGLDNREEKLFF. CDR3 nucleotides: TGTGCTAGTGGTTTGGATAACCGGGAAGAAAAACTGTTTTTT.

The chain combines TRBV9 with TRBJ1-6; possible D gene TRBD1, 6 bases. Per germline, CDR1 SGDLS and CDR2 YYNGEE. The CDR3 is 13 amino acids. Trimming took off 2 bases at V and 10 bases at J, with 10 bases between the two ends. CDR3 loop: CASSVTGNSPLHF. CDR3 bases: TGTGCCAGCAGCGTTACAGGGAACTCACCCCTCCACTTT.

The rearrangement joins TRBV5-6 to TRBJ1-2; the match to TRBD1 covers 7 bases. V dropped 0 bases and J dropped 7; count of bases not matched to a gene: 6. The CDR3 is made up of 14 amino acids. CDR1 SGHDT and CDR2 YYEEEE come from the germline V gene. CDR3 loop: CASSLGQGLSGYTF. Here the CDR3 DNA reads TGTGCCAGCAGCTTGGGACAGGGACTCAGTGGCTACACCTTC.

This clone turned up a few times. V gene TRBV3-1 (or the pseudogene TRBV3-2) combines with J gene TRBJ2-1; 11 bases are a match to TRBD2. The germline gives CDR1 LGHDT, CDR2 YNNKEL (reference sequence). The CDR3 totals 15 residues. V shed 1 base and J 8 bases; nucleotides not matched to a gene: 4. CDR3 region: CASSQGSGRVDEQFF. For the CDR3, the DNA is TGTGCCAGCAGCCAAGGTAGCGGGAGGGTTGATGAGCAGTTCTTC.

In this sample, this clone turned up a few times. The CDR3, as DNA: TGTGCTAGTGGTGCCCGGACTAGCTCCTACAATGAGCAGTTCTTC. Protein product: CASGARTSSYNEQFF. The chain has TRBV12-5 and TRBJ2-1; TRBD2 matches at 7 bases. The germline V gene encodes CDR1 LGHNT and CDR2 FRNRAP. The CDR3 sequence is 15 residues long. After removal of 5 bases from V and 0 bases from J, the junction contained 4 bases not matched to a gene.

The J gene is TRBJ1-5, the V gene TRBV28; possible D gene TRBD1, 6 bases. V was cut by 6 bases and J by 3 bases, with 12 bases left in between. Germline CDR1 and CDR2: MDHEN and SYDVKM. The CDR3 is 14 residues long. The DNA of the CDR3 is TGTGCCAGCAGACCCCCGGGACACAATCAGCCCCAGCATTTT. It translates to CASRPPGHNQPQHF.

This sequence joins TRBV11-2 and TRBJ2-3, with D possibly being TRBD1 (6 bases). CDR1 and CDR2 from the germline V gene are SGHAT and FQNNGV. The CDR3 sequence is 13 residues long. V lost 5 bases to trimming and J lost 4 bases, with 10 bases between them. The CDR3 nucleotides read TGTGCCAGCAGCAAGGACAGCCCAGATACGCAGTATTTT. Translation: CASSKDSPDTQYF.

The chain carries TRBV7-9 and TRBJ2-1, with TRBD2 identical over 7 bases. The CDR3 is 15 amino acids. From germline, CDR1 is SEHNR and CDR2 FQNEAQ (reference sequence). V shed 5 bases and J 5 bases; nucleotides not matched to a gene: 9. Written as DNA, the CDR3 is TGTGCCAGCAGCACGCCGGGACTAACGGACAATGAGCAGTTCTTC. Amino acid sequence: CASSTPGLTDNEQFF.